The 32 T cell receptor beta chains listed next were all sequenced from one sample in a study of blood T cell repertoires in COVID-19. Libraries were prepared by immunoSEQ multiplex PCR; TCRdb keeps only in-frame clonotypes and omits some of them. Of approximately 260,000 clones detected, over 85% appear once; the ten largest clones hold roughly 1.8%. The sample consisted of PBMCs or T cells enriched from blood (not recorded which). The origin of the receptors is a woman in her sixties or seventies who had recovered from COVID-19.

This chain joins TRBV11-2 and TRBJ1-2; 8 bases fit TRBD1. Germline loops: CDR1 SGHAT, CDR2 FQNNGV. The J segment lost 3 bases and the V segment lost 4 bases, leaving 1 base of the junction unmatched. This CDR3 is built from 13 residues. The CDR3 spells CASSSDRDYGYTF. Written as DNA, the CDR3 is TGTGCCAGCAGCTCGGACAGGGACTATGGCTACACCTTC.

Remarks on this clone: This same CDR3 is encoded by further DNA sequences in the sample. The genes are TRBV18 and TRBJ2-7, with D possibly TRBD1 on 5 matching bases. The germline V gene has CDR1 KGHSH and CDR2 LQKENI. V lost 1 base and J lost 4, with 8 bases in between. CDR3 length: 13 residues. In nucleotides, the CDR3 is TGTGCCAGCTCACCACGTCAGGGATACGAGCAGTACTTC. The encoded protein is CASSPRQGYEQYF.

This sequence joins TRBV28 and TRBJ1-5, with D maybe TRBD1 (6 bases). CDR1 and CDR2 (germline): MDHEN, SYDVKM. The CDR3 sequence is 13 residues long. Trimming removed 6 bases from V and 7 bases from J, with 13 bases in between. In nucleotides, the CDR3 is TGTGCCAGCAGACAGGGAAACGGGCAGCCCCAGCATTTT. Protein product: CASRQGNGQPQHF. Complete variable domain (other parts from reference TRBV28 and TRBJ1-5): DVKVTQSSRYLVKRTGEKVFLECVQDMDHENMFWYRQDPGLGLRLIYFSYDVKMKEKGDIPEGYSVSREKKERFSLILESASTNQTSMYLCASRQGNGQPQHFGDGTRLSIL.

V gene TRBV7-2 combines with J gene TRBJ2-7; TRBD1 is a possible D gene (6 bases). From germline, CDR1 is SGHTA and CDR2 FQGNSA. CDR3 length: 13 amino acids. With 3 bases removed from V and 3 bases from J, the gap between germline ends came to 9 bases. The CDR3 DNA sequence: TGTGCCAGCAGCTTCCAACAGGGCTACGAGCAGTACTTC. This sequence encodes CASSFQQGYEQYF.

V usage is TRBV29-1 and J usage is TRBJ1-4; 9 bases are shared with TRBD1. Germline V gene data show CDR1 as SQVTM and CDR2 as ANQGSEA. CDR3 length: 13 residues. V was pared by 5 bases and J by 6 bases, with 4 bases of the junction left unmatched. CDR3 nucleotide sequence: TGCAGCGTTTTGGGACAGGGACATGAAAAACTGTTTTTT. Protein: CSVLGQGHEKLFF.

This sequence joins TRBV6-1 and TRBJ1-2, with 8 bases fitting TRBD1. V trimming: 2 bases; J trimming: 8 bases; junction bases outside the gene matches: 13. The CDR3 is made up of 16 amino acids. CDR1 is MNHNS, CDR2 SASEGT, per germline. The CDR3 DNA reads TGTGCCAGCAGTGAAAGGGGATTAAGGACAGGGACCGGCTACACCTTC. Translating gives CASSERGLRTGTGYTF.

This sequence joins TRBV3-1 (or the pseudogene TRBV3-2) and TRBJ1-1; D is uncertain. V lost 6 bases, J lost 8 bases, and 19 bases lay in between. Germline loops: CDR1 LGHDT, CDR2 YNNKEL (reference sequence). The length of the CDR3 is 14 residues. CDR3 sequence: CASRRLFSGSEAFF. CDR3 in DNA: TGTGCCAGCAGGCGTCTCTTTAGTGGTTCCGAAGCTTTCTTT.

There are a few counts of this clone. V gene TRBV7-6 combines with J gene TRBJ2-7; TRBD2 aligns across 10 bases. This CDR3 contains 15 residues. The V and J ends lost 3 bases and 4 bases, in that order; junction bases with no gene match: 6. Germline loops: CDR1 SGHVS, CDR2 FNYEAQ. DNA for the CDR3: TGTGCCAGCAGCTTTCTAGCGGGGGATAAATACGAGCAGTACTTC. Its translation: CASSFLAGDKYEQYF.

This clone was seen just once. The chain carries TRBV7-9 and TRBJ1-4; 10 bases are shared with TRBD1. Germline V gene lookup returns CDR1 SEHNR and CDR2 FQNEAQ (reference sequence). The V and J ends lost 1 base and 6 bases, in that order; junction bases with no gene match: 2. CDR3 length equals 15 residues. CDR3 bases: TGTGCCAGCAGCTTAGTTGGGACAGGGGATGAAAAACTGTTTTTT. Translated, it gives CASSLVGTGDEKLFF.

The chain has TRBV5-1 and TRBJ1-1; the D is unclear. V lost 0 bases to trimming and J lost 11 bases, with 20 bases between them. This CDR3 has 15 amino acids. Germline loops: CDR1 SGHRS, CDR2 YFSETQ. The CDR3 here is CASSLDGDRTGGAFF. The CDR3, as DNA: TGCGCCAGCAGCTTGGATGGAGACCGTACCGGTGGGGCTTTCTTT.

V gene TRBV20-1 combines with J gene TRBJ2-5, with D possibly matching TRBD2 (5 bases). The CDR3 is 14 amino acids. V lost 3 bases to trimming and J lost 2 bases, with 13 bases between them. The germline V gene has CDR1 DFQATT and CDR2 SNEGSKA (reference sequence). CDR3 in amino acids: CSASVARAQETQYF. In nucleotides, the CDR3 is TGCAGTGCTAGTGTCGCGCGGGCTCAAGAGACCCAGTACTTC.

This clone was recorded only once. J is TRBJ1-1 and V is TRBV2; TRBD1 agrees at 7 bases. The germline gives CDR1 SNHLY, CDR2 FYNNEI. The CDR3 is 13 amino acids. V lost 5 bases to trimming and J lost 4 bases; unmatched junction nucleotides: 4. The CDR3 DNA follows: TGTGCCAGCAGTCCGGGACAGACCACTGAAGCTTTCTTT. Amino acids: CASSPGQTTEAFF.

The chain recombines TRBV3-1 (or the pseudogene TRBV3-2) with TRBJ2-6, with TRBD1 as a possible D gene (6 bases). From germline, CDR1 is LGHDT and CDR2 YNNKEL (reference sequence). Trimming took off 1 base at V and 0 bases at J, with 13 bases between the two ends. This CDR3 has 18 residues. Written as DNA, the CDR3 is TGTGCCAGCAGCCAAGGAAGGGACATCCGCTCTGGGGCCAACGTCCTGACTTTC. Translating it yields CASSQGRDIRSGANVLTF.

This chain uses TRBV5-4 with TRBJ2-7; D ambiguous. The CDR3 is made up of 13 amino acids. Germline V gene lookup returns CDR1 SGHNT and CDR2 YYREEE (reference sequence). Trimming cost V 3 bases and J 4 bases, with 11 bases left between them. The CDR3 sequence: CASSSKEQYEQYF. DNA of the CDR3: TGTGCCAGCAGCTCGAAGGAACAGTACGAGCAGTACTTC.

The chain couples TRBV5-1 to TRBJ1-2; maybe TRBD1 (5 bases). Germline CDR1 and CDR2: SGHRS and YFSETQ. Trimming took off 6 bases at V and 6 bases at J, with 18 bases between the two ends. The CDR3 spans 14 residues. The CDR3 reads CASTPGWTNNGYTF. DNA of the CDR3: TGCGCCAGCACCCCCGGCTGGACAAACAATGGCTACACCTTC.

The V and J genes are TRBV11-2 and TRBJ2-5; no definite D call. The V gene's germline CDR1 is SGHAT and CDR2 FQNNGV. Trimming took off 2 bases at V and 5 bases at J, with 12 bases between the two ends. The CDR3 extends over 14 amino acids. CDR3 amino acids: CASSLSALGETQYF. The CDR3 nucleotides read TGTGCCAGCAGCTTAAGCGCCCTCGGGGAGACCCAGTACTTC.

CDR3 in DNA: TGTGCCAGCAGTTCCATCCAAAATCAGCCCCAGCATTTT. Its translation is CASSSIQNQPQHF. The chain employs TRBV28 and TRBJ1-5; D remains unclear. Trimming left V 4 bases short and J 4 bases short, with 8 bases between. The germline V gene has CDR1 MDHEN and CDR2 SYDVKM. This CDR3 has 13 residues.

This chain connects TRBV28 to TRBJ1-1, with D possibly matching TRBD1 (5 bases). Trimming pared 11 bases from V and 3 bases from J, leaving 13 bases between. CDR1 and CDR2 from the germline V gene are MDHEN and SYDVKM. The CDR3 consists of 12 residues. The CDR3 here is CAAGGYDTEAFF. CDR3 sequence (DNA): TGTGCCGCGGGGGGTTATGACACTGAAGCTTTCTTT.

V gene TRBV28 combines with J gene TRBJ1-2; 9 nucleotides line up with TRBD1. This CDR3 contains 13 residues. V shed 6 bases, J shed 8 bases, and the junction held 7 bases outside the gene matches. Germline CDR1 is MDHEN and CDR2 is SYDVKM. The CDR3 sequence: CASRRDRVQGYTF. The CDR3 DNA sequence: TGTGCCAGCAGGAGGGACAGGGTGCAGGGCTACACCTTC.

This rearrangement joins TRBV12-5 to TRBJ2-7, with D perhaps matching TRBD2 (8 bases). Germline loops: CDR1 LGHNT, CDR2 FRNRAP. There are 13 residues in the CDR3. V lost 10 bases to trimming and J lost 0 bases, with 13 bases between them. As DNA, the CDR3 is TGTGCTATCGGGGGGGACAGCTCCTACGAGCAGTACTTC. Translating it yields CAIGGDSSYEQYF.

This rearrangement joins TRBV5-4 to TRBJ1-1; a weak D match, TRBD1 (5 bases). V was trimmed by 0 bases and J by 2 bases, leaving 14 bases between them. The CDR3 is 16 residues long. CDR1 is SGHNT, CDR2 YYREEE, per germline (reference sequence). In nucleotides, the CDR3 is TGTGCCAGCAGCTTGGGAGGGAGGGGACGTAACACTGAAGCTTTCTTT. As protein: CASSLGGRGRNTEAFF.

The rearrangement joins TRBV19 to TRBJ1-1, with 7 nucleotides matching TRBD1. The germline V gene encodes CDR1 LNHDA and CDR2 SQIVND (reference sequence). CDR3 size: 15 residues. The V segment lost 9 bases and the J segment 5 bases; nucleotides outside the gene matches: 15. The CDR3 sequence: CASTGTATRKTEAFF. CDR3 in DNA: TGTGCCAGCACCGGGACAGCCACCCGGAAGACTGAAGCTTTCTTT.

This chain connects TRBV7-2 to TRBJ2-1; 8 positions agree with TRBD2. Germline V gives CDR1 SGHTA, CDR2 FQGNSA. J lost 4 bases, V lost 4 bases, and 6 bases had no gene match. This CDR3 spans 15 amino acids. The CDR3 sequence is CASSYLAGAYNEQFF. The DNA for the CDR3 is TGTGCCAGCAGCTACCTAGCGGGCGCATACAATGAGCAGTTCTTC.

V and J are TRBV2 and TRBJ2-5; 13 positions agree with TRBD2. CDR1 is SNHLY, CDR2 FYNNEI, per germline. The length of the CDR3 is 15 residues. The J segment lost 2 bases and the V segment lost 6 bases, leaving 3 bases of the junction unmatched. The CDR3: CASRGTSGVQETQYF. DNA for the CDR3: TGTGCCAGCAGGGGGACTAGCGGGGTTCAAGAGACCCAGTACTTC. The full variable domain, in which reference TRBV2 and TRBJ2-5 provide the parts outside the CDR3, is EPEVTQTPSHQVTQMGQEVILRCVPISNHLYFYWYRQILGQKVEFLVSFYNNEISEKSEIFDDQFSVERPDGSNFTLKIRSTKLEDSAMYFCASRGTSGVQETQYFGPGTRLLVL.

J is TRBJ2-7 and V is TRBV6-5, with TRBD2 matching over 9 bases. This CDR3 has 13 residues. Germline V gene sequence: CDR1 MNHEY, CDR2 SVGAGI. With 8 bases clipped from V and 5 bases from J, the junction kept 7 bases outside the gene matches. The CDR3 region is CASWSERGDEQYF. The CDR3 DNA is TGTGCCAGCTGGTCAGAGCGGGGGGACGAGCAGTACTTC.

The gene calls are TRBV3-1 (or the pseudogene TRBV3-2) and TRBJ2-1; the D gene is possibly TRBD1 (5 bases). The CDR3 has 15 residues. Germline values: CDR1 LGHDT, CDR2 YNNKEL (reference sequence). V was shortened by 2 bases and J by 0 bases, with 8 bases between the two germline ends. The CDR3 protein is CASSQLRGSYNEQFF. CDR3 coding DNA: TGTGCCAGCAGCCAACTTAGGGGCTCCTACAATGAGCAGTTCTTC.

The chain employs TRBV14 and TRBJ1-3; D is ambiguous. Germline-derived CDR1 and CDR2 are SGHDN and FVKESK. The length of the CDR3 is 15 residues. V was cut by 4 bases and J by 0 bases, with 10 bases left in between. In DNA form, the CDR3 reads TGTGCCAGCAGCCCTAGAGCCAGCTCTGGAAACACCATATATTTT. Protein sequence: CASSPRASSGNTIYF.

This chain uses TRBV19 with TRBJ2-7; 14 nucleotides line up with TRBD2. V shed 4 bases and J 5 bases; nucleotides not matched to a gene: 4. CDR3 length: 15 residues. Germline-derived CDR1 and CDR2 are LNHDA and SQIVND (reference sequence). Written as DNA, the CDR3 is TGTGCCAGTAGTACGAAGGGACTAGCGGGAGACGAGCAGTACTTC. Translation gives CASSTKGLAGDEQYF.

The V call is TRBV2, the J call TRBJ2-5; D might be TRBD1 (6 bases). CDR1 and CDR2 (germline): SNHLY, FYNNEI. V was cut by 9 bases and J by 2 bases, with 13 bases left in between. There are 13 residues in the CDR3. The CDR3: CASLQGFQETQYF. CDR3 nucleotide sequence: TGTGCCAGTCTACAGGGATTTCAAGAGACCCAGTACTTC.

This clone was picked up one time. The rearrangement joins TRBV5-1 to TRBJ2-5, with 9 bases that match TRBD1. Trimming took 7 bases from V and 5 from J; bases not matched to a gene: 3. CDR3 size: 12 residues. CDR1 SGHRS and CDR2 YFSETQ come from the germline V gene. CDR3 in amino acids: CASGTGRETQYF. The CDR3 DNA sequence: TGCGCCAGCGGGACAGGGAGGGAGACCCAGTACTTC.

The chain joins TRBV21-1 to TRBJ1-2. TRBV21-1 is deemed a pseudogene. There are 12 residues in the CDR3. The chain's CDR3 is CASNPVHYGYTF. Written as DNA, the CDR3 is TGTGCCAGCAACCCGGTCCACTATGGCTACACCTTC.

In this sample, this clone turned up once. The rearrangement joins TRBV18 to TRBJ1-1; tentative D call: TRBD1 (6 bases). Per the germline V gene, CDR1 is KGHSH and CDR2 is LQKENI. Trimming took off 1 base at V and 7 bases at J, with 7 bases between the two ends. The CDR3 consists of 12 residues. The CDR3 DNA is TGTGCCAGCTCACCACGCAGGGGTGAAGCTTTCTTT. Translated, it gives CASSPRRGEAFF.